Below are 12 T cell receptor beta chains sequenced from a single sample in a study of blood T cell repertoires in COVID-19. This table comes from immunoSEQ multiplex PCR, and its TCRdb copy is limited to in-frame clones, with some not included. The sample contains about 240,000 clones, around 84% of which appear only once. Sequencing was done on a sample of peripheral blood. Receptors were obtained from a woman in her 70s with active or convalescent COVID-19.

In its sample, this clone was seen once. The chain has TRBV4-3 and TRBJ1-2; 7 nucleotides align to TRBD1. Germline V gives CDR1 LGHNA, CDR2 YSLEER. The CDR3 totals 15 residues. The junction had 9 bases not matched to a gene; V was cut back by 4 bases and J by 4 bases. Here the CDR3 DNA reads TGCGCCAGCAGCCGCGGAATTTGGGACAGCTATGGCTACACCTTC. This translates into CASSRGIWDSYGYTF.

This clone turned up a few times. The chain carries TRBV19 and TRBJ1-5; unclear D gene. This CDR3 spans 14 amino acids. Trimming pared 7 bases from V and 4 bases from J, leaving 14 bases between. Germline CDR1 reads LNHDA; CDR2 reads SQIVND (reference sequence). The CDR3 spells CASKAQSGNQPQHF. The CDR3 DNA reads TGTGCCAGTAAGGCCCAGTCGGGGAATCAGCCCCAGCATTTT.

The chain recombines TRBV7-2 with TRBJ1-3; D gene uncertain. The V gene's germline CDR1 is SGHTA and CDR2 FQGNSA. The CDR3 covers 19 residues. V dropped 6 bases and J dropped 4 bases, with 28 bases sitting between them. The chain's CDR3 is CASSQTSGFTRPAGNTIYF. The DNA for the CDR3 is TGTGCCAGCAGTCAAACCTCGGGTTTCACGCGCCCCGCCGGAAACACCATATATTTT.

This chain connects TRBV5-4 to TRBJ2-1; D possibly corresponds to TRBD1 (6 bases). This CDR3 has 12 residues. Between the trimmed V and J ends, which lost 1 base and 14 bases, there was a span of 13 bases. Germline V gene lookup returns CDR1 SGHNT and CDR2 YYREEE (reference sequence). DNA of the CDR3: TGTGCCAGCAGCTTGCAGGGGTTGGGGGAGTTCTTC. This encodes CASSLQGLGEFF.

This clone was seen only a few times. The same CDR3 also results from other DNA sequences found in this sample. The chain is built from TRBV7-9 and TRBJ1-2; D remains unclear. The CDR3 consists of 12 residues. Germline assignment: CDR1 SEHNR and CDR2 FQNEAQ (reference sequence). V was trimmed by 3 bases and J by 3 bases, leaving 5 bases between them. The DNA of the CDR3 is TGTGCCAGCAGCTTGGGCGACTATGGCTACACCTTC. It is translated as CASSLGDYGYTF.

The rearrangement uses TRBV5-8 and TRBJ1-2; D ambiguous. The length of the CDR3 is 12 residues. The germline V gene has CDR1 SGHTS and CDR2 YDEGEE. Between the trimmed V and J ends, which lost 7 bases and 8 bases, there was a span of 15 bases. CDR3 nucleotide sequence: TGTGCCAGCGGGTACCAGCGGGGAGGCTACACCTTC. It specifies CASGYQRGGYTF.

The rearrangement uses TRBV15 and TRBJ2-7; D may be TRBD2 (5 bases). Germline CDR1 and CDR2: LNHNV and YYDKDF (reference sequence). The CDR3 sequence is 13 residues long. Trimming removed 6 bases from V and 5 bases from J, with 14 bases in between. CDR3 DNA: TGTGCCACCAGTTCCGGAAACGGGGACGAGCAGTACTTC. Translating gives CATSSGNGDEQYF.

The V and J genes are TRBV9 and TRBJ2-1, with D perhaps matching TRBD2 (6 bases). Germline V gene sequence: CDR1 SGDLS, CDR2 YYNGEE. Trimming shortened V by 3 bases and J by 9 bases, and 19 bases separated the two germline ends. The CDR3 consists of 15 residues. The CDR3 nucleotides are TGTGCCAGCAGCGGCGGCTGGGGGGACCGGGGTGAGCAGTTCTTC. Amino acid sequence: CASSGGWGDRGEQFF.

The chain combines TRBV2 with TRBJ1-6, with a possible D match to TRBD1 (5 bases). Germline V lookup: CDR1 SNHLY, CDR2 FYNNEI. Deletions cut 7 bases from V and 10 bases from J, with 14 bases between. The CDR3 consists of 13 residues. CDR3 coding DNA: TGTGCCAGCACGGGGGTTGTTCAATCACCCCTCCACTTT. It specifies CASTGVVQSPLHF.

CDR3: CAVEGGGTDTQYF. CDR3 coding DNA: TGTGCCGTAGAAGGGGGGGGCACAGATACGCAGTATTTT. This sequence joins TRBV10-3 and TRBJ2-3; TRBD2 might be the D (7 bases). CDR3 length: 13 amino acids. The germline V gene encodes CDR1 ENHRY and CDR2 SYGVKD. Trimming removed 11 bases from V and 1 base from J, with 13 bases in between.

The V call is TRBV5-4, the J call TRBJ1-2; weak D call: TRBD1 (5 bases). Germline V gives CDR1 SGHNT, CDR2 YYREEE (reference sequence). This CDR3 contains 15 residues. Trimming left V 4 bases short and J 2 bases short, with 15 bases between. As DNA, the CDR3 is TGTGCCAGCAGCCCAAGGGAGGGGTCCAACTATGGCTACACCTTC. It specifies CASSPREGSNYGYTF.

The V and J genes are TRBV7-3 and TRBJ2-3, with D perhaps TRBD2 (7 bases). The CDR3 covers 12 residues. Trimming removed 6 bases from V and 6 bases from J, with 10 bases in between. CDR1 and CDR2 (germline): SGHTA, FQGTGA. The CDR3 DNA is TGTGCCAGCAGTGGGGGGGCTGATACGCAGTATTTT. It translates to CASSGGADTQYF.